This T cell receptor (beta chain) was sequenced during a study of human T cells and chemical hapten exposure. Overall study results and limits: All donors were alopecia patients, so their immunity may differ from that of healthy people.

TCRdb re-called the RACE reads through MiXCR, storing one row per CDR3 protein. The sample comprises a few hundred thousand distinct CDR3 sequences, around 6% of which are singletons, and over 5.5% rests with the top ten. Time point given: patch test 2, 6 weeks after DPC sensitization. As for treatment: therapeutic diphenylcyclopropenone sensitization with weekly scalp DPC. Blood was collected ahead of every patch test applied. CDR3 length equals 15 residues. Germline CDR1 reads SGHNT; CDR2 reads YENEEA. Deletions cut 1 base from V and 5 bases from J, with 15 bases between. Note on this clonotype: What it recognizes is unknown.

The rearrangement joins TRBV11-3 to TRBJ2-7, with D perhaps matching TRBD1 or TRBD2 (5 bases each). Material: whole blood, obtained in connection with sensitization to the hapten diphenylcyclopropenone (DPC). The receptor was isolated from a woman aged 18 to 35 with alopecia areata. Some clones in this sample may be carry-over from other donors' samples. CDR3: CASSLGRIGAHEQYF. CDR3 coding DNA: TGTGCCAGCAGCTTAGGACGGATCGGGGCCCACGAGCAGTACTTC. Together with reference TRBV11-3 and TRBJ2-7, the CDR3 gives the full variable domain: EAGVVQSPRYKIIEKKQPVAFWCNPISGHNTLYWYLQNLGQGPELLIRYENEEAVDDSQLPKDRFSAERLKGVDSTLKIQPAELGDSAVYLCASSLGRIGAHEQYFGPGTRLTVT.